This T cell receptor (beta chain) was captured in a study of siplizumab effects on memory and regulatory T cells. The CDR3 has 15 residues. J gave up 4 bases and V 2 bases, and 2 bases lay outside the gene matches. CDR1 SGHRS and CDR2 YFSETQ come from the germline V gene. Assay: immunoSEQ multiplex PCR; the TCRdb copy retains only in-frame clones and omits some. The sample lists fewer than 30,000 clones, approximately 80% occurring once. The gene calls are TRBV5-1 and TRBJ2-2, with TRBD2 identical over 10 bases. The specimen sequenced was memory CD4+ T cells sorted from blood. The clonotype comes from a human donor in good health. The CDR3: CASSFPSGSTGELFF. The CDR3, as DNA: TGCGCCAGCAGCTTCCCTAGCGGGAGCACCGGGGAGCTGTTTTTT.